This entry concerns a single T cell receptor beta chain. The data were obtained in a study of glioma-infiltrating T cells. Amplification of TCR alpha and beta CDR3 regions from RNA used iRepertoire nested multiplex PCR. TCRdb re-called the multiplex PCR reads through MiXCR, storing one row per CDR3 protein. The table has over 130,000 distinct CDR3 sequences, roughly two fifths seen once. Germline V gene data show CDR1 as MGHDK and CDR2 as SYGVNS. The CDR3 extends over 18 amino acids. V lost 6 bases and J lost 2; bases outside the gene matches: 15. The source is a human donor with low-grade glioma or glioblastoma, undergoing nonglioma brain surgery, or in good health (not recorded which). The genes are TRBV25-1 and TRBJ2-3; TRBD1 agrees at 9 bases. Material for sequencing was glioma tissue, nonneoplastic brain tissue, or PBMCs (not recorded which). CDR3 amino acids: CASSQDRPGQGNTDTQYF. CDR3 nucleotide sequence: TGTGCCAGCAGCCAAGATCGGCCGGGACAGGGCAACACAGATACGCAGTATTTT.